Presented here are 16 T cell receptor beta chains from one specimen sequenced in a study of blood T cell repertoires in COVID-19. Sequenced by immunoSEQ multiplex PCR; TCRdb stores in-frame clones only, minus some. The sample carries about 270,000 clones, roughly 84% recorded once. The sample consisted of peripheral blood. These receptors were obtained from a woman aged 18-29 years with acute or convalescent COVID-19.

This chain uses TRBV20-1 with TRBJ2-6; D gene unclear. Germline values: CDR1 DFQATT, CDR2 SNEGSKA (reference sequence). The CDR3 extends over 14 amino acids. The V end lost 3 bases, the J end lost 0 bases, and 6 bases lay between the germline ends. Here the CDR3 reads CSASGDSGANVLTF. In DNA, the CDR3 is TGCAGTGCTAGTGGCGACTCTGGGGCCAACGTCCTGACTTTC.

This chain uses TRBV29-1 with TRBJ1-4; no firm D call. Trimming cost V 4 bases and J 10 bases, with 22 bases left between them. Germline V gene sequence: CDR1 SQVTM, CDR2 ANQGSEA. The CDR3 covers 15 residues. CDR3 region: CSVGAESSYEGKLFF. For the CDR3, the DNA is TGCAGCGTTGGGGCAGAAAGCTCCTATGAGGGAAAACTGTTTTTT.

The CDR3 region has the DNA TGTGCCTGGGGTCAGGGACTCTCTGGAAACACCATATATTTT. Encoded protein: CAWGQGLSGNTIYF. The chain combines TRBV30 with TRBJ1-3, with D tentatively TRBD1 (5 bases). Trimming took 5 bases from V and 0 from J, leaving 11 bases between them. The CDR3 sequence is 14 residues long. The V gene's germline CDR1 is GTSNPN and CDR2 SVGIG (reference sequence).

The chain links TRBV19 to TRBJ1-4; 9 nucleotides line up with TRBD1. V was clipped by 3 bases and J by 6 bases; unmatched bases: 2. CDR3 length equals 14 residues. The germline gives CDR1 LNHDA, CDR2 SQIVND (reference sequence). CDR3 sequence (DNA): TGTGCCAGTAGTATCCACAGGGGGCATGAAAAACTGTTTTTT. It is translated as CASSIHRGHEKLFF.

This chain links TRBV27 with TRBJ1-2; the D is unclear. The CDR3 is 13 amino acids. V was shortened by 3 bases and J by 7 bases, with 12 bases between the two germline ends. CDR1 is MNHEY, CDR2 SMNVEV, per germline (reference sequence). The CDR3 bases are TGTGCCAGCAGTTTGGAGGGCGCGGTTGGCTACACCTTC. It codes for CASSLEGAVGYTF.

The rearrangement links TRBV19 to TRBJ1-2; 9 positions agree with TRBD1. Per the germline V gene, CDR1 is LNHDA and CDR2 is SQIVND (reference sequence). The CDR3 is 13 amino acids. Germline trimming cut 7 bases from V and 12 bases from J; bases unmatched to any gene: 12. The CDR3 nucleotides read TGTGCCAGTACCTCGAGGACAGGGGAACCCCACACCTTC. Its translation: CASTSRTGEPHTF.

The V gene is TRBV7-3, the J gene TRBJ1-1; unclear D gene. CDR1 is SGHTA and CDR2 is FQGTGA in the germline V gene. Between the trimmed V and J ends, which lost 8 bases and 0 bases, there was a span of 16 bases. This CDR3 has 15 amino acids. The CDR3 coding sequence is TGTGCCAGCCGATTAGACAAGCAGATGAACACTGAAGCTTTCTTT. Protein sequence: CASRLDKQMNTEAFF.

The chain recombines TRBV11-3 with TRBJ2-5; 8 nucleotides agree with TRBD1. CDR1 SGHNT and CDR2 YENEEA come from the germline V gene. The J segment lost 3 bases and the V segment lost 1 base, leaving 4 bases of the junction unmatched. The CDR3 has 15 amino acids. CDR3 in DNA: TGTGCCAGCAGCTTAGGAGAGACAGGGGAAGAGACCCAGTACTTC. Amino acid sequence: CASSLGETGEETQYF.

The CDR3 reads CASRKGTGGNYGYTF. CDR3 sequence (DNA): TGTGCCAGTCGAAAGGGGACAGGCGGTAACTATGGCTACACCTTC. The chain links TRBV19 to TRBJ1-2; TRBD1 matches 8 bases. Looked up from germline, CDR1 is LNHDA and CDR2 is SQIVND (reference sequence). This CDR3 comprises 15 residues. The V segment lost 8 bases and the J segment 1 base; nucleotides outside the gene matches: 9. The entire variable domain, with the rest obtained from reference TRBV19 and TRBJ1-2, is as follows: DGGITQSPKYLFRKEGQNVTLSCEQNLNHDAMYWYRQDPGQGLRLIYYSQIVNDFQKGDIAEGYSVSREKKESFPLTVTSAQKNPTAFYLCASRKGTGGNYGYTFGSGTRLTVV.

This clone has just a few counts. The gene calls are TRBV30 and TRBJ2-1, with 7 bases identical to TRBD2. CDR3 length equals 16 residues. From germline, CDR1 is GTSNPN and CDR2 SVGIG (reference sequence). V lost 0 bases to trimming and J lost 8 bases; unmatched junction nucleotides: 13. CDR3 nucleotides: TGTGCCTGGAGTGTACGGGGCGGGAGTCTGTCCCATGAGCAGTTCTTC. This gives the protein CAWSVRGGSLSHEQFF.

The V call is TRBV4-1, the J call TRBJ2-7, with 10 nucleotides matching TRBD2. Germline V lookup: CDR1 MGHRA, CDR2 YSYEKL. With 0 bases clipped from V and 4 bases from J, the junction kept 15 bases outside the gene matches. CDR3 length: 19 residues. Here the CDR3 reads CASSQDEGYLAGAEYEQYF. DNA for the CDR3: TGCGCCAGCAGCCAAGATGAGGGCTATCTAGCGGGAGCGGAGTACGAGCAGTACTTC.

The genes are TRBV7-3 and TRBJ2-2; 11 bases fit TRBD1. This CDR3 is built from 18 residues. CDR1 and CDR2 from the germline V gene are SGHTA and FQGTGA. The junction had 10 bases not matched to a gene; V was cut back by 5 bases and J by 2 bases. CDR3 DNA: TGTGCCAGCAGCCCGAGGACAGGGGGCTGGGGTAACACCGGGGAGCTGTTTTTT. It translates to CASSPRTGGWGNTGELFF.

V and J are TRBV19 and TRBJ2-7; TRBD1 aligns across 8 bases. The germline gives CDR1 LNHDA, CDR2 SQIVND (reference sequence). The ends lost 3 bases at V and 5 bases at J; junction bases unmatched: 18. The CDR3 has 18 residues. The CDR3 bases are TGTGCCAGTAGTATGCTGAACTGGCAACGACAGGGGATTAACGAGCAGTACTTC. This encodes CASSMLNWQRQGINEQYF. The complete variable domain, with remaining parts taken from reference TRBV19 and TRBJ2-7, reads DGGITQSPKYLFRKEGQNVTLSCEQNLNHDAMYWYRQDPGQGLRLIYYSQIVNDFQKGDIAEGYSVSREKKESFPLTVTSAQKNPTAFYLCASSMLNWQRQGINEQYFGPGTRLTVT.

The chain employs TRBV27 and TRBJ1-1, with 9 positions matching TRBD1. Trimming at V came to 5 bases and at J to 5 bases, leaving 6 bases not matched to a gene. The CDR3 has 14 residues. Per germline, CDR1 MNHEY and CDR2 SMNVEV (reference sequence). The CDR3 loop is CASSQDRGGTEAFF. The CDR3, as DNA: TGTGCCAGCAGTCAAGACAGGGGGGGGACTGAAGCTTTCTTT.

The chain combines TRBV4-3 with TRBJ2-5, with TRBD2 matching over 8 bases. The trim removed 1 base at V and 5 bases at J, leaving 12 bases unmatched. Germline values: CDR1 LGHNA, CDR2 YSLEER. CDR3 length: 17 amino acids. CDR3 sequence (DNA): TGCGCCAGCAGCCAAGCTGGAGCGGGAGTTGGGGGGGAGACCCAGTACTTC. This encodes CASSQAGAGVGGETQYF.

The chain combines TRBV28 with TRBJ2-3; 8 bases agree with TRBD1. V was clipped by 6 bases and J by 6 bases; unmatched bases: 5. This CDR3 has 13 residues. CDR1 and CDR2 from the germline V gene are MDHEN and SYDVKM. For the CDR3, the DNA is TGTGCCAGCAGGAGAACAGGGGGTGATACGCAGTATTTT. Amino acid sequence: CASRRTGGDTQYF.